This T cell receptor (beta chain) was observed in a study of molecular identifiers for immune sequencing clone quantification. Study-wide results and caveats: Effector cells kept over 99% of their molecules in clones above 20 RNA copies, while naive cells kept under 1% there.

In this sample, this clonotype turned up once. Its antigen is unknown. This sequence may be a read error, since a much larger clone differs from it by one base. The CDR3 is made up of 16 amino acids. Looked up from germline, CDR1 is SEHNR and CDR2 is FQNEAQ (reference sequence). TCRdb re-analysed the PCR reads in MiXCR, keeping a single row per CDR3 protein. The sample lists under 600,000 distinct CDR3 sequences; about 20% were seen once. Naive CD8 libraries were made from about 19,000 to 1,100,000 sorted cells, and they used 10%, 30% or 50% RNA. The authors gated naive CD8 T cells as CD8+CD4-CCR7+CD45RA+ for sorting.

The TCR was taken from a human donor in good health. Some libraries in this study had Jurkat cell RNA spiked in. The rearrangement uses TRBV7-9 and TRBJ2-3; 7 nucleotides line up with TRBD2. The sequencing sample was made of naive CD8+ T cells from blood, with Jurkat cell RNA spiked in. The subset here: FACS-sorted CD8+CD4-CCR7+CD45RA+ naive T cells. DNA of the CDR3: TGTGCCGGCAGCGCCCGGCTAGCGGAACTCACAGATACGCAGTATTTT. Its protein is CAGSARLAELTDTQYF.